This TCR beta chain was identified in a study of blood T cells in healthy people across ages. Through a sample-barcoded 5' primer and a J-beta primer mix, a second PCR was run for roughly 6 to 11 cycles. TCRdb re-derived calls from the 5' RACE reads in MiXCR, one entry per CDR3 protein. The sample has roughly 720,000 distinct CDR3 sequences; approximately 53% are singletons. The CDR3 has 13 residues. The V gene's germline CDR1 is SQVTM and CDR2 ANQGSEA. The V and J ends lost 0 bases and 2 bases respectively, with 7 bases between them. This clonotype originated in an elderly man in good health. The rearrangement uses TRBV29-1 and TRBJ1-2, with TRBD1 as a possible D gene (5 bases). Material for sequencing was blood. In nucleotides, the CDR3 is TGCAGCGTTGAAGAGCGGGGGAACTATGGCTACACCTTC. Translation gives CSVEERGNYGYTF.